The 24 T cell receptor beta chains below all came from one sample that was sequenced in a study of blood T cell repertoires in COVID-19. TCRdb keeps only in-frame clones here, not all; method: immunoSEQ multiplex PCR. The sample has some 190,000 clones; roughly 84% are singletons. Sequencing was performed on peripheral blood. The receptors originated from a woman of 80 years or more with active or convalescent COVID-19.

The chain joins TRBV6-2 or TRBV6-3 to TRBJ2-7; D possibly corresponds to TRBD1 (5 bases). V was trimmed by 2 bases and J by 9 bases, leaving 8 bases between them. Germline V gene data show CDR1 as MNHEY and CDR2 as SVGEGT. This CDR3 is built from 11 residues. CDR3: CASSYGARQYF. The CDR3 coding sequence is TGTGCCAGCAGTTACGGGGCCCGGCAGTACTTC.

The V call is TRBV28, the J call TRBJ2-7; 9 nucleotides line up with TRBD1. Germline V lookup: CDR1 MDHEN, CDR2 SYDVKM. This CDR3 contains 15 residues. The J segment lost 3 bases and the V segment lost 4 bases, leaving 7 bases of the junction unmatched. The DNA of the CDR3 is TGTGCCAGCAGTTCACTGGACAGGGGAGACTACGAGCAGTACTTC. Protein: CASSSLDRGDYEQYF. Full variable domain (remainder filled in from reference TRBV28 and TRBJ2-7): DVKVTQSSRYLVKRTGEKVFLECVQDMDHENMFWYRQDPGLGLRLIYFSYDVKMKEKGDIPEGYSVSREKKERFSLILESASTNQTSMYLCASSSLDRGDYEQYFGPGTRLTVT.

In its sample, this clone was seen once. The V and J genes are TRBV6-5 and TRBJ2-7; 8 positions agree with TRBD1. J was trimmed by 3 bases and V by 4 bases; bases with no gene match: 5. Germline assignment: CDR1 MNHEY and CDR2 SVGAGI. The CDR3 spans 14 residues. CDR3 sequence: CASSSDRDFYEQYF. In DNA form, the CDR3 reads TGTGCCAGCAGTTCGGACAGGGATTTCTACGAGCAGTACTTC.

On this clone: Other DNA sequences in this specimen translate into the identical CDR3. The rearrangement links TRBV18 to TRBJ2-7; D unclear. CDR1 and CDR2 (germline): KGHSH, LQKENI. CDR3 length equals 12 residues. V was shortened by 2 bases and J by 3 bases, with 5 bases between the two germline ends. CDR3 in DNA: TGTGCCAGCTCACCATTAAACTACGAGCAGTACTTC. Amino acids: CASSPLNYEQYF.

The J gene is TRBJ2-1, the V gene TRBV28, with a weak D call TRBD2 (5 bases). V was clipped by 6 bases and J by 3 bases, with 12 bases between them. Germline-derived CDR1 and CDR2 are MDHEN and SYDVKM. The CDR3 consists of 14 residues. CDR3 in amino acids: CASSPADFYNEQFF. The CDR3 DNA reads as TGTGCCAGCAGCCCCGCGGACTTCTACAATGAGCAGTTCTTC.

The genes are TRBV5-1 and TRBJ2-7, with TRBD2 matching over 7 bases. Germline CDR1 and CDR2: SGHRS and YFSETQ. CDR3 size: 15 residues. The V gene end was trimmed by 4 bases and the J gene end by 3 bases; junction bases not matched to a gene: 10. In nucleotides, the CDR3 is TGCGCCAGCAGCGGGACCGGCGGGAGCGTCTACGAGCAGTACTTC. Translated: CASSGTGGSVYEQYF.

This rearrangement joins TRBV4-1 to TRBJ2-3; 9 nucleotides match TRBD2. CDR1 and CDR2 from the germline V gene are MGHRA and YSYEKL. After removal of 1 base from V and 5 bases from J, the junction contained 7 bases not matched to a gene. The CDR3 runs to 16 residues. The CDR3 region is CASSQGNSGSGDTQYF. In DNA, the CDR3 is TGCGCCAGCAGCCAAGGTAATAGCGGGAGTGGAGATACGCAGTATTTT.

The CDR3 coding sequence is TGTGCCAGCAGCCAAGGGGGACTAGCGCGAAACAATGAGCAGTTCTTC. Its protein is CASSQGGLARNNEQFF. The chain is built from TRBV3-1 (or the pseudogene TRBV3-2) and TRBJ2-1, with 10 bases lining up with TRBD2. Germline V CDR1 and CDR2: LGHDT, YNNKEL (reference sequence). The CDR3 has 16 residues. The V gene end was trimmed by 1 base and the J gene end by 5 bases; junction bases not matched to a gene: 5.

The V and J genes are TRBV4-1 and TRBJ2-1; 12 positions agree with TRBD2. The V gene's germline CDR1 is MGHRA and CDR2 YSYEKL. The CDR3 runs 17 residues. V trimming: 4 bases; J trimming: 9 bases; junction bases outside the gene matches: 13. CDR3 sequence reads: CASSRPTSGRTSGEQFF. CDR3 DNA: TGCGCCAGCAGCCGCCCGACTAGCGGGAGAACGAGTGGTGAGCAGTTCTTC.

This chain uses TRBV7-9 with TRBJ1-2; possibly TRBD1 for D (6 bases). Germline V gene lookup returns CDR1 SEHNR and CDR2 FQNEAQ (reference sequence). V lost 1 base and J 4 bases, leaving 13 bases between the germline ends. The CDR3 has 15 residues. Here the CDR3 reads CASSLVVGAGYGYTF. The DNA of the CDR3 is TGTGCCAGCAGCTTAGTAGTGGGGGCTGGCTATGGCTACACCTTC.

The J gene is TRBJ2-1, the V gene TRBV19; 7 bases line up with TRBD2. The CDR3 runs to 15 residues. Germline loops: CDR1 LNHDA, CDR2 SQIVND (reference sequence). Unmatched junction bases numbered 8, after V lost 3 bases and J lost 6 bases. The CDR3 sequence is CASSMGGKRFNEQFF. CDR3 DNA sequence: TGTGCCAGTAGTATGGGAGGGAAAAGATTCAATGAGCAGTTCTTC.

CDR3 nucleotide sequence: TGTGCCAGCAGAGCACAGGGGACAATTAATTCACCCCTCCACTTT. Translation gives CASRAQGTINSPLHF. This chain links TRBV5-8 with TRBJ1-6; TRBD1 aligns across 7 bases. The V segment lost 5 bases and the J segment 6 bases; nucleotides outside the gene matches: 8. CDR1 and CDR2 (germline): SGHTS, YDEGEE. The CDR3 length is 15 residues.

This chain links TRBV5-4 with TRBJ2-5, with TRBD1 matching over 9 bases. This CDR3 is 15 amino acids long. V lost 4 bases, J lost 3 bases, and 7 bases stayed unmatched. Looked up from germline, CDR1 is SGHNT and CDR2 is YYREEE (reference sequence). The CDR3 region is CASSHRGRMEETQYF. CDR3 DNA sequence: TGTGCCAGCAGCCACAGGGGGCGGATGGAAGAGACCCAGTACTTC. The entire variable domain, with the rest obtained from reference TRBV5-4 and TRBJ2-5, is as follows: ETGVTQSPTHLIKTRGQQVTLRCSSQSGHNTVSWYQQALGQGPQFIFQYYREEENGRGNFPPRFSGLQFPNYSSELNVNALELDDSALYLCASSHRGRMEETQYFGPGTRLLVL.

The CDR3 DNA reads TGTGCCAGCAGCCTAGGGGGGGGAGGGTACGAGCAGTACTTC. This encodes CASSLGGGGYEQYF. This chain links TRBV7-2 with TRBJ2-7; TRBD2 is a possible D gene (7 bases). V was trimmed by 5 bases and J by 4 bases, leaving 15 bases between them. Germline values: CDR1 SGHTA, CDR2 FQGNSA. This CDR3 spans 14 amino acids. The complete variable domain, with remaining parts taken from reference TRBV7-2 and TRBJ2-7, reads GAGVSQSPSNKVTEKGKDVELRCDPISGHTALYWYRQSLGQGLEFLIYFQGNSAPDKSGLPSDRFSAERTGGSVSTLTIQRTQQEDSAVYLCASSLGGGGYEQYFGPGTRLTVT.

The V and J genes are TRBV3-1 (or the pseudogene TRBV3-2) and TRBJ2-3, with D tentatively TRBD2 (5 bases). The germline V gene has CDR1 LGHDT and CDR2 YNNKEL (reference sequence). V was clipped by 4 bases and J by 0 bases, with 8 bases between them. CDR3 length equals 14 residues. This chain's CDR3 is CASSRRASTDTQYF. The CDR3 DNA sequence: TGTGCCAGCAGCCGGCGGGCGAGCACAGATACGCAGTATTTT.

V is TRBV30 and J is TRBJ1-3; 7 positions match TRBD1. The CDR3 loop spans 13 amino acids. Germline loops: CDR1 GTSNPN, CDR2 SVGIG (reference sequence). With V trimmed by 2 bases and J by 9 bases, 7 bases remained unmatched. DNA of the CDR3: TGTGCCTGGAGTATCACAGGGGTTCGCACCATATATTTT. Encoded protein: CAWSITGVRTIYF.

V gene TRBV4-1 combines with J gene TRBJ1-4; maybe TRBD1 (5 bases). The CDR3 covers 15 residues. Germline V gene lookup returns CDR1 MGHRA and CDR2 YSYEKL. V gave up 6 bases and J gave up 6 bases, with 17 bases separating them. The CDR3 loop reads CASRHLRAVDEKLFF. The CDR3 DNA sequence: TGCGCCAGCAGGCACCTCAGGGCCGTTGATGAAAAACTGTTTTTT.

This clone came up once. The CDR3 region is CASSKVTGGRYEQYF. CDR3 bases: TGTGCCAGCAGCAAAGTAACGGGAGGCCGCTACGAGCAGTACTTC. V usage is TRBV21-1 and J usage is TRBJ2-7; no check of the table's D call, TRBD2, against the DNA was made. TRBV21-1 is annotated as a pseudogene. The CDR3 is made up of 15 amino acids.

The sample holds one count of this clone. This rearrangement joins TRBV5-1 to TRBJ1-1; possible D gene TRBD1, 5 bases. The germline V gene has CDR1 SGHRS and CDR2 YFSETQ. CDR3 length equals 14 residues. V was shortened by 3 bases and J by 1 base, with 10 bases between the two germline ends. The CDR3 DNA reads as TGCGCCAGCAGCTATGACAGAACGAACACTGAAGCTTTCTTT. Residues: CASSYDRTNTEAFF. The whole variable domain, filled in from reference TRBV5-1 and TRBJ1-1, reads KAGVTQTPRYLIKTRGQQVTLSCSPISGHRSVSWYQQTPGQGLQFLFEYFSETQRNKGNFPGRFSGRQFSNSRSEMNVSTLELGDSALYLCASSYDRTNTEAFFGQGTRLTVV.

The chain uses TRBV7-8 and TRBJ2-1; 15 bases agree with TRBD2. V trimming: 0 bases; J trimming: 5 bases; junction bases outside the gene matches: 17. CDR3 size: 22 residues. Germline V lookup: CDR1 SGHVS, CDR2 FQNEAQ. The CDR3 spells CASSLAQGLAGGGPFRDNEQFF. DNA for the CDR3: TGTGCCAGCAGCTTAGCACAGGGACTAGCGGGAGGTGGGCCCTTTAGGGACAATGAGCAGTTCTTC.

This clone was seen a single time. Other DNA sequences from this sample encode an identical CDR3 as well. The gene calls are TRBV12-3 or TRBV12-4 and TRBJ1-1, with 10 positions matching TRBD1. Trimming removed 6 bases from V and 4 bases from J; junction bases left unmatched: 2. This CDR3 region has 13 residues. The CDR3 DNA sequence: TGTGCCAGCAGCCGGGACAGGGGCACTGAAGCTTTCTTT. Amino acid sequence: CASSRDRGTEAFF.

This clone was seen only once. The J gene is TRBJ2-1, the V gene TRBV7-7, with 10 bases fitting TRBD2. This CDR3 contains 15 residues. Trimming removed 5 bases from V and 7 bases from J; junction bases left unmatched: 8. The V gene's germline CDR1 is SSHAT and CDR2 FNYEAQ (reference sequence). The CDR3, as DNA: TGTGCCAGCAGCCAAACTAGCGGGGTTGGTAATGAGCAGTTCTTC. This encodes CASSQTSGVGNEQFF.

The chain couples TRBV2 to TRBJ1-5; 7 bases are shared with TRBD1. The germline CDR1 and CDR2 sequences are SNHLY and FYNNEI. The V gene end was trimmed by 6 bases and the J gene end by 4 bases; junction bases not matched to a gene: 3. The CDR3 is 13 residues long. This chain's CDR3 is CASRPGQNQPQHF. CDR3 bases: TGTGCCAGCAGACCGGGACAGAATCAGCCCCAGCATTTT.

The chain carries TRBV9 and TRBJ1-2; TRBD1 is a possible D gene (6 bases). Trimming pared 2 bases from V and 8 bases from J, leaving 13 bases between. Germline CDR1 SGDLS, CDR2 YYNGEE. The CDR3 is made up of 13 amino acids. The CDR3 sequence is CASSVRGNGGYTF. For the CDR3, the DNA is TGTGCCAGCAGCGTTAGGGGGAATGGAGGCTACACCTTC.